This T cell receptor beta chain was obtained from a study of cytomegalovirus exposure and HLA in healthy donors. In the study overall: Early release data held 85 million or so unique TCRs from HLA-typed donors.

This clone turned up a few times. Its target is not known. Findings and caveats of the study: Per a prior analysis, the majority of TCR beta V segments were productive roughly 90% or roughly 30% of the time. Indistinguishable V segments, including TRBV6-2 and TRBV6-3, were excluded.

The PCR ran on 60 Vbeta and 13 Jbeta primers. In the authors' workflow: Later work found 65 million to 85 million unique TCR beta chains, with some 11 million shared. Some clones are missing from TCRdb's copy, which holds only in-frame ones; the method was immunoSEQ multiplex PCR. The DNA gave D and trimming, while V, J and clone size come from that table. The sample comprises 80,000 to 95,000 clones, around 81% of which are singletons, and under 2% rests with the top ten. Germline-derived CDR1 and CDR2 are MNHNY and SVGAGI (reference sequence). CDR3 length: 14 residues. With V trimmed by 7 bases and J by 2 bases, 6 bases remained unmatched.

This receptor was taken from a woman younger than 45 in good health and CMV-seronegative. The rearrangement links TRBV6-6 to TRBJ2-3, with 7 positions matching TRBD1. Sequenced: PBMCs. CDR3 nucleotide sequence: TGTGCCAGCATCCGGGGACAGTTCACAGATACGCAGTATTTT. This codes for CASIRGQFTDTQYF.